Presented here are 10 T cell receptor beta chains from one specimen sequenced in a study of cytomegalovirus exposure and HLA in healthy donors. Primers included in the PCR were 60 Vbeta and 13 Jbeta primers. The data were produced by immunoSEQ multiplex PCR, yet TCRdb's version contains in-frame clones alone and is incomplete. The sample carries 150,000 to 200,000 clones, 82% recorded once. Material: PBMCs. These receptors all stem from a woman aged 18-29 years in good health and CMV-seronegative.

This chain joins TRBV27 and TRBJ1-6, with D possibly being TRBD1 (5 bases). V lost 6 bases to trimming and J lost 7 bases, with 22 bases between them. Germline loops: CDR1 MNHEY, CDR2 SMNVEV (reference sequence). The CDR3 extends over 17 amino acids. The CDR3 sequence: CASSEAREKGWNSPLHF. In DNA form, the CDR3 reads TGTGCCAGCAGCGAAGCCCGGGAGAAGGGGTGGAATTCACCCCTCCACTTT.

CDR3 coding DNA: TGTGCCAGCAATCCGACCTGGACTAGCGGGAGTGGAGATGAGCAGTTCTTC. As protein: CASNPTWTSGSGDEQFF. The V gene is TRBV2, the J gene TRBJ2-1; 13 bases map to TRBD2. The V gene end was trimmed by 7 bases and the J gene end by 8 bases; junction bases not matched to a gene: 14. The length of the CDR3 is 17 residues. Germline V CDR1 and CDR2: SNHLY, FYNNEI.

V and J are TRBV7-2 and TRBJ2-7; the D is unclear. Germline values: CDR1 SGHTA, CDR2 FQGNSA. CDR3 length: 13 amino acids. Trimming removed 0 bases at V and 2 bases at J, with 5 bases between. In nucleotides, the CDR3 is TGTGCCAGCAGCTTAGCAGAGGCCTACGAGCAGTACTTC. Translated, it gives CASSLAEAYEQYF.

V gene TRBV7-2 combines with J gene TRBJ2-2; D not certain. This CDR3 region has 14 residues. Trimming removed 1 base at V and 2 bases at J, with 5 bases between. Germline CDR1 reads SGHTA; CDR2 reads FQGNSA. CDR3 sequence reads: CASSLDRNTGELFF. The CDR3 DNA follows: TGTGCCAGCAGCTTAGACAGAAACACCGGGGAGCTGTTTTTT.

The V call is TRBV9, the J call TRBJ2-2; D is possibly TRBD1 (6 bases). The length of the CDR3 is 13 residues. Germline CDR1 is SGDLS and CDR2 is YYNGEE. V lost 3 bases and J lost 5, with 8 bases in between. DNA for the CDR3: TGTGCCAGCAGCGCAGGGGTAACCGGGGAGCTGTTTTTT. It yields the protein CASSAGVTGELFF.

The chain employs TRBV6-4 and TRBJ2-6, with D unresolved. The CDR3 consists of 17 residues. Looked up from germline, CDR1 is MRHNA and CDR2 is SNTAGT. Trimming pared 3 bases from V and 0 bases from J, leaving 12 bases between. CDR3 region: CASSESHGLSGANVLTF. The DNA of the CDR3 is TGTGCCAGCAGTGAATCACATGGCCTCTCTGGGGCCAACGTCCTGACTTTC.

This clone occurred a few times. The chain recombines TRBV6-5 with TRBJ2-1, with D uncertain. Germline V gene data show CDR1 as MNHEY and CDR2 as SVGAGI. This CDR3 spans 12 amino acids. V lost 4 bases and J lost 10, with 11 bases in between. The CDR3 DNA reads TGTGCCAGCAGTTCGTCCGACGGGGAGCAGTTCTTC. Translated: CASSSSDGEQFF.

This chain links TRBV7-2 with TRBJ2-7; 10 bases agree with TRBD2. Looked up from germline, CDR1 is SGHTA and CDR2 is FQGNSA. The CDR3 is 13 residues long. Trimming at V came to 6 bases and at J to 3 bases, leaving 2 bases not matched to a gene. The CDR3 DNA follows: TGTGCCAGCAGAGCGGGAGGGAACTACGAGCAGTACTTC. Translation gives CASRAGGNYEQYF.

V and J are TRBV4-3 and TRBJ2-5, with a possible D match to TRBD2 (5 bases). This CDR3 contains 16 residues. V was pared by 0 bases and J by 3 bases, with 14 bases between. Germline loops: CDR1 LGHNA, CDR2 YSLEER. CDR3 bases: TGCGCCAGCAGCCAAGATCATGTGCGGGTAGAAGAGACCCAGTACTTC. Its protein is CASSQDHVRVEETQYF.

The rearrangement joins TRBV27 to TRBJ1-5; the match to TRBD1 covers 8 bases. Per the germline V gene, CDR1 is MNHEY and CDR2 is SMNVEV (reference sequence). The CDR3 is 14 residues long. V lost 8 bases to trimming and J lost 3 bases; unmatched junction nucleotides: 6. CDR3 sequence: CASARDRTNQPQHF. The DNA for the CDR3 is TGTGCCAGCGCTAGGGACAGGACCAATCAGCCCCAGCATTTT.